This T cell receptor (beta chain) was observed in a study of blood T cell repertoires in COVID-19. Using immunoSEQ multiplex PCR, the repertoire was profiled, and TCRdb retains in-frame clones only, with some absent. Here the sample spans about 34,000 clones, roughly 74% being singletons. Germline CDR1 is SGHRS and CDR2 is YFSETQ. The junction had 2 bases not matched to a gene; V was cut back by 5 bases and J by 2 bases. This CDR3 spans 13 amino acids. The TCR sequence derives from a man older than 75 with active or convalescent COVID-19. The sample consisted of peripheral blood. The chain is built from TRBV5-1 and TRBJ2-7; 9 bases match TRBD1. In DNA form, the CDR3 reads TGCGCCAGCAGACAGGGGGCGACCTACGAGCAGTACTTC. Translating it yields CASRQGATYEQYF.